The rows below give T cell receptor beta chains drawn from one sample of a study of blood T cell repertoires in COVID-19. Sequencing was performed with immunoSEQ multiplex PCR; in TCRdb, only in-frame clones are kept and a portion is missing. This table holds a few hundred thousand clones, around 92% found once. Source material: PBMCs or T cells enriched from blood (not recorded which). The receptor source for this set is a woman aged 25 to 39 who had recovered from COVID-19. CDR3s include the opening cysteine and the closing phenylalanine or tryptophan. The D gene is left open where the match is weak. Clone size is not always given. Where it is, it says once, few, many or a class for expanded clones.

D gene: TRBD2
clone size: -
J gene: TRBJ2-2
V gene: TRBV6-2/TRBV6-3
CDR3 DNA: TGTGCCAGCAGTTACCCGACTAGCGGGAGGACCAACACCTGGGAGCTGTTTTTT
CDR3 protein: CASSYPTSGRTNTWELFF

D gene: -
clone size: -
J gene: TRBJ2-3
V gene: TRBV5-6
CDR3 DNA: TGTGCCAGCAGCCCCAGGATGGCCGATACGCAGTATTTT
CDR3 protein: CASSPRMADTQYF

D gene: TRBD1
clone size: -
J gene: TRBJ2-2
V gene: TRBV6-1
CDR3 DNA: TGTGCCAGCAGTGATTACAGGGGTGGCGGGGAGCTGTTTTTT
CDR3 protein: CASSDYRGGGELFF

D gene: TRBD1
clone size: -
J gene: TRBJ1-5
V gene: TRBV6-5
CDR3 DNA: TGTGCCAGCAGGGACCGACAGGGGGGCAATCAGCCCCAGCATTTT
CDR3 protein: CASRDRQGGNQPQHF

D gene: -
clone size: -
J gene: TRBJ2-7
V gene: TRBV4-1
CDR3 DNA: TGCGCCAGCAGCCAAGCGGGAGTTCGACACGAGCAGTACTTC
CDR3 protein: CASSQAGVRHEQYF

D gene: TRBD2
clone size: -
J gene: TRBJ2-1
V gene: TRBV9
CDR3 DNA: TGTGCCAGCAGCGCGACTAGCGGGAGGCCTCCCTACAATGAGCAGTTCTTC
CDR3 protein: CASSATSGRPPYNEQFF

D gene: TRBD2
clone size: -
J gene: TRBJ2-5
V gene: TRBV29-1
CDR3 DNA: TGCAGCGTTGCAAGGACTAGCGGGCAAAACGTAAACATGGAGACCCAGTACTTC
CDR3 protein: CSVARTSGQNVNMETQYF

D gene: TRBD1
clone size: -
J gene: TRBJ2-1
V gene: TRBV11-1
CDR3 DNA: TGTGCCAGCAGCCAGCGGGACAGGGGGTTCCATGAGCAGTTCTTC
CDR3 protein: CASSQRDRGFHEQFF

D gene: -
clone size: few
J gene: TRBJ1-1
V gene: TRBV7-6
CDR3 DNA: TGTGCCAGCAGCTTAGTTCAACAGGGTTTCATGAACACTGAAGCTTTCTTT
CDR3 protein: CASSLVQQGFMNTEAFF

D gene: -
clone size: once
J gene: TRBJ2-5
V gene: TRBV5-6
CDR3 DNA: TGTGCCAGCAGCTTGTTTGGCTTTCAAGAGACCCAGTACTTC
CDR3 protein: CASSLFGFQETQYF

D gene: TRBD2
clone size: -
J gene: TRBJ2-1
V gene: TRBV6-2/TRBV6-3
CDR3 DNA: TGTGCCAGCAGCCCCCCGGGACTAGCGGGAGTTGTTGATGAGCAGTTCTTC
CDR3 protein: CASSPPGLAGVVDEQFF

D gene: -
clone size: -
J gene: TRBJ1-4
V gene: TRBV7-9
CDR3 DNA: TGTGCCAGCAGCTTTAGTGGAGAACCTAATGAAAAACTGTTTTTT
CDR3 protein: CASSFSGEPNEKLFF

D gene: TRBD1
clone size: -
J gene: TRBJ2-6
V gene: TRBV5-6
CDR3 DNA: TGTGCCAGCAGCTTGGTGCAGGGGGTGATTTCTGGGGCCAACGTCCTGACTTTC
CDR3 protein: CASSLVQGVISGANVLTF

D gene: TRBD2
clone size: -
J gene: TRBJ2-3
V gene: TRBV28
CDR3 DNA: TGTGCCAGCAGACCTAAACTAGCGGGAGGGTTATATACGCAGTATTTT
CDR3 protein: CASRPKLAGGLYTQYF

D gene: TRBD1
clone size: -
J gene: TRBJ2-7
V gene: TRBV4-1
CDR3 DNA: TGCGCCAGCAGCCACAGACAGGGGGCTTCCTACGAGCAGTACTTC
CDR3 protein: CASSHRQGASYEQYF

D gene: TRBD1
clone size: -
J gene: TRBJ1-1
V gene: TRBV5-1
CDR3 DNA: TGCGCCAGCAGGGGCGGGACAGGAGAGTACACTGAAGCTTTCTTT
CDR3 protein: CASRGGTGEYTEAFF

D gene: -
clone size: -
J gene: TRBJ2-2
V gene: TRBV5-6
CDR3 DNA: TGTGCCAGCAGCTTGCTAGGGGCCGGAGAACATGGCGGGGAGCTGTTTTTT
CDR3 protein: CASSLLGAGEHGGELFF

D gene: -
clone size: -
J gene: TRBJ1-1
V gene: TRBV19
CDR3 DNA: TGTGCCAGTACCCGGGACGGGACTGGTACTGAAGCTTTCTTT
CDR3 protein: CASTRDGTGTEAFF

D gene: TRBD1
clone size: -
J gene: TRBJ1-1
V gene: TRBV19
CDR3 DNA: TGTGCCAGTAGTATACCTCGGACAGGGACTCGAGAAGCTTTCTTT
CDR3 protein: CASSIPRTGTREAFF

D gene: -
clone size: -
J gene: TRBJ2-7
V gene: TRBV11-2
CDR3 DNA: TGTGCCAGCAGCTTTTTTTCTCCCTCCTACGAGCAGTACTTC
CDR3 protein: CASSFFSPSYEQYF

D gene: -
clone size: few
J gene: TRBJ2-7
V gene: TRBV7-9
CDR3 DNA: TGTGCCAGCAGCTTCACCACAGAAGGGGAAGACGAGCAGTACTTC
CDR3 protein: CASSFTTEGEDEQYF

D gene: -
clone size: -
J gene: TRBJ2-3
V gene: TRBV7-9
CDR3 DNA: TGTGCCAGCAGCTTCGTTTTAGGACTCAACACAGATACGCAGTATTTT
CDR3 protein: CASSFVLGLNTDTQYF

D gene: TRBD1
clone size: -
J gene: TRBJ1-1
V gene: TRBV4-3
CDR3 DNA: TGCGCCAGCAGCCAAACTTCACAGGGGGTTGGTAGCACTGAAGCTTTCTTT
CDR3 protein: CASSQTSQGVGSTEAFF

D gene: TRBD1
clone size: -
J gene: TRBJ1-5
V gene: TRBV9
CDR3 DNA: TGTGCCAGCAGCGTCGGACAGGGGCATGGGCCCCAGCATTTT
CDR3 protein: CASSVGQGHGPQHF

D gene: -
clone size: -
J gene: TRBJ2-1
V gene: TRBV18
CDR3 DNA: TGTGCCAGCTCACCACCGGCTTTCCCGGGAGTGGGCAATGAGCAGTTCTTC
CDR3 protein: CASSPPAFPGVGNEQFF

D gene: -
clone size: -
J gene: TRBJ1-2
V gene: TRBV27
CDR3 DNA: TGTGCCAGCACCTCCACGACAGAGGCCTATGGCTACACCTTC
CDR3 protein: CASTSTTEAYGYTF

D gene: TRBD1
clone size: -
J gene: TRBJ1-1
V gene: TRBV30
CDR3 DNA: TGTGCCTGGAGTGGGACAGGGACGGCCACTGAAGCTTTCTTT
CDR3 protein: CAWSGTGTATEAFF

D gene: -
clone size: -
J gene: TRBJ2-3
V gene: TRBV27
CDR3 DNA: TGTGCCAGCAGTAACAGGGCCGGGGCAGATACGCAGTATTTT
CDR3 protein: CASSNRAGADTQYF

D gene: TRBD2
clone size: -
J gene: TRBJ2-3
V gene: TRBV30
CDR3 DNA: TGTGCCTGGAACCCCTGGCTAGCGGGGGCAAGCACAGATACGCAGTATTTT
CDR3 protein: CAWNPWLAGASTDTQYF

D gene: TRBD1
clone size: -
J gene: TRBJ2-7
V gene: TRBV7-9
CDR3 DNA: TGTGCCAGCAGCTTAGTTTCTGGACAGGGGGCCTCCTACGAGCAGTACTTC
CDR3 protein: CASSLVSGQGASYEQYF

D gene: TRBD2
clone size: -
J gene: TRBJ2-1
V gene: TRBV7-6
CDR3 DNA: TGTGCCAGCAGCGTTAGCGGGAGGCCGCCCGGACTGCCTAACAATGAGCAGTTCTTC
CDR3 protein: CASSVSGRPPGLPNNEQFF

D gene: TRBD2
clone size: -
J gene: TRBJ2-1
V gene: TRBV3-1/TRBV3-2
CDR3 DNA: TGTGCCAGCAGCCAGACTAGCGGGACCTACAATGAGCAGTTCTTC
CDR3 protein: CASSQTSGTYNEQFF

D gene: -
clone size: -
J gene: TRBJ2-2
V gene: TRBV12-3/TRBV12-4
CDR3 DNA: TGTGCCAGCAATTTCGGGGTAACCGGGGAGCTGTTTTTT
CDR3 protein: CASNFGVTGELFF

D gene: -
clone size: -
J gene: TRBJ2-2
V gene: TRBV28
CDR3 DNA: TGTGCCAGCAGCCCGTTCCGTGAGCTGTTTTTT
CDR3 protein: CASSPFRELFF

D gene: TRBD1
clone size: -
J gene: TRBJ1-1
V gene: TRBV19
CDR3 DNA: TGTGCCAGTACCGTGACAGGGGCGCACACTGAAGCTTTCTTT
CDR3 protein: CASTVTGAHTEAFF

D gene: -
clone size: -
J gene: TRBJ2-2
V gene: TRBV30
CDR3 DNA: TGTGCCTGGAGTTACGGGGGAAGCCCCGGGGAGCTGTTTTTT
CDR3 protein: CAWSYGGSPGELFF

D gene: -
clone size: -
J gene: TRBJ2-7
V gene: TRBV4-1
CDR3 DNA: TGCGCCAGCAGCCACCTTGGAGGGACGATCTCCTACGAGCAGTACTTC
CDR3 protein: CASSHLGGTISYEQYF

D gene: TRBD2
clone size: -
J gene: TRBJ2-7
V gene: TRBV6-5
CDR3 DNA: TGTGCCAGCCGCGGGACTAGCCCCAACGAGCAGTACTTC
CDR3 protein: CASRGTSPNEQYF

D gene: TRBD1
clone size: -
J gene: TRBJ1-1
V gene: TRBV7-2
CDR3 DNA: TGTGCCAGCAGACACAGGGGGGGTCCAATGAACACTGAAGCTTTCTTT
CDR3 protein: CASRHRGGPMNTEAFF

D gene: -
clone size: few
J gene: TRBJ1-1
V gene: TRBV6-2/TRBV6-3
CDR3 DNA: TGTGCCAGCAGTTCCCTTAAGACAGGGAACACTGAAGCTTTCTTT
CDR3 protein: CASSSLKTGNTEAFF

D gene: TRBD2
clone size: -
J gene: TRBJ2-3
V gene: TRBV11-2
CDR3 DNA: TGTGCCAGCAGGCTACTAGCGGGCAACACAGATACGCAGTATTTT
CDR3 protein: CASRLLAGNTDTQYF

D gene: -
clone size: -
J gene: TRBJ1-1
V gene: TRBV6-5
CDR3 DNA: TGTGCCAGCAGTAAACTTACTGGGGCAGGGGAAGCTTTCTTT
CDR3 protein: CASSKLTGAGEAFF

D gene: -
clone size: -
J gene: TRBJ1-1
V gene: TRBV28
CDR3 DNA: TGTGCCAGCTGTATGGACGGGGGAAGGACTGAAGCTTTCTTT
CDR3 protein: CASCMDGGRTEAFF

D gene: TRBD2
clone size: -
J gene: TRBJ2-3
V gene: TRBV7-2
CDR3 DNA: TGTGCCAGCAGCTTAGTCTCGTCGATCGGGAGGGTCACAGATACGCAGTATTTT
CDR3 protein: CASSLVSSIGRVTDTQYF

D gene: TRBD2
clone size: -
J gene: TRBJ2-1
V gene: TRBV5-6
CDR3 DNA: TGTGCCAGCAGCTTCGGTCTAGCGGGATACTACAATGAGCAGTTCTTC
CDR3 protein: CASSFGLAGYYNEQFF

D gene: TRBD1
clone size: -
J gene: TRBJ1-2
V gene: TRBV5-4
CDR3 DNA: TGTGCCAGCAGCCTAACCGGGACAGGGGGCTTTGGCTACACCTTC
CDR3 protein: CASSLTGTGGFGYTF

D gene: -
clone size: -
J gene: TRBJ1-2
V gene: TRBV20-1
CDR3 DNA: TGCAGTGCTAGTAGCGCAGGGTACTATGGCTACACCTTC
CDR3 protein: CSASSAGYYGYTF

D gene: TRBD2
clone size: -
J gene: TRBJ2-3
V gene: TRBV4-2
CDR3 DNA: TGTGCCAGCAGCCAAGAGAAGATGGCTAGCGGGAGGACATCCACAGATACGCAGTATTTT
CDR3 protein: CASSQEKMASGRTSTDTQYF